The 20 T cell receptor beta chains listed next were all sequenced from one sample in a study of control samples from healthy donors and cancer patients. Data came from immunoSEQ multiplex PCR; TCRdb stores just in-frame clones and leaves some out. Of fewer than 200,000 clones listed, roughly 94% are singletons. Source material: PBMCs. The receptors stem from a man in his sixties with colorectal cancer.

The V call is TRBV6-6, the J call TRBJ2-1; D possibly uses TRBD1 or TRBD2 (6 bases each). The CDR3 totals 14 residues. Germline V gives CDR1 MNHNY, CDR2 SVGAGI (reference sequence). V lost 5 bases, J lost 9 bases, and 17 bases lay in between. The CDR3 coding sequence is TGTGCCAGCAGTCCAGCAACGGGGGCGGGTGAGCAGTTCTTC. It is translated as CASSPATGAGEQFF.

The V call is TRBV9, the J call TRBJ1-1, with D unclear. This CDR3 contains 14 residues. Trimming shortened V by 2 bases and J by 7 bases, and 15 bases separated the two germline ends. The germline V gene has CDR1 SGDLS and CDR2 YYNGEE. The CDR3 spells CASSVSGKSGEAFF. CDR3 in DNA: TGTGCCAGCAGCGTCTCGGGCAAGAGTGGTGAAGCTTTCTTT.

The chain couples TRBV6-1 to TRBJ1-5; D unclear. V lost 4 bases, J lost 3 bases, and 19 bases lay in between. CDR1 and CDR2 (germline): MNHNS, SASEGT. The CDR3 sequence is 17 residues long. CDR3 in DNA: TGTGCCAGCAGTGGCCCAGGACGCGGAGATTTCAATCAGCCCCAGCATTTT. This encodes CASSGPGRGDFNQPQHF.

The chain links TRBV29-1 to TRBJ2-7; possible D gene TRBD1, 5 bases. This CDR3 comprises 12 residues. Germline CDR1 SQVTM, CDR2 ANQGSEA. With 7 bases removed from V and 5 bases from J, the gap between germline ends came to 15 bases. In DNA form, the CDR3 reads TGCAGCGCCCGTCTTAGGGGCCACGAGCAGTACTTC. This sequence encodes CSARLRGHEQYF.

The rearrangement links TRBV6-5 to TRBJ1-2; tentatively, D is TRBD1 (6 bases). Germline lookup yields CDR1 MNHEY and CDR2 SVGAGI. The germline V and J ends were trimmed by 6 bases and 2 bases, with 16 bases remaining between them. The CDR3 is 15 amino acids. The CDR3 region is CASRQTQGFNYGYTF. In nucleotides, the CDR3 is TGTGCCAGCAGACAGACACAGGGATTCAACTATGGCTACACCTTC.

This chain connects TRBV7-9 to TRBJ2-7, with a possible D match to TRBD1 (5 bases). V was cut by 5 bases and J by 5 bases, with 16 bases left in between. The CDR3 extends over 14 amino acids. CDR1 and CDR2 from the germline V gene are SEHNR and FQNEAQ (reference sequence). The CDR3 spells CASSRMGPMNEQYF. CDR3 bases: TGTGCCAGCAGCCGGATGGGGCCAATGAACGAGCAGTACTTC.

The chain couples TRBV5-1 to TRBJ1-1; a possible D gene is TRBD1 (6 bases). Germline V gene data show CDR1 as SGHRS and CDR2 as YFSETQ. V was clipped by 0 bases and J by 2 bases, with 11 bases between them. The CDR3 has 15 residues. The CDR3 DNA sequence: TGCGCCAGCAGCTTGGGGACACAGGGAAACACTGAAGCTTTCTTT. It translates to CASSLGTQGNTEAFF.

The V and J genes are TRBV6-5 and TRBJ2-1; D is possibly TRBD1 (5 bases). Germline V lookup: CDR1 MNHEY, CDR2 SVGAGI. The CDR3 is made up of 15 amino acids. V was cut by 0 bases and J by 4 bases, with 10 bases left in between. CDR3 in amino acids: CASSYSETVYNEQFF. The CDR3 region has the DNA TGTGCCAGCAGTTACTCGGAGACAGTTTACAATGAGCAGTTCTTC.

CDR3 DNA sequence: TGTGCCACCGCGACCGGTGGAAACTATGGCTACACCTTC. Its translation: CATATGGNYGYTF. This chain uses TRBV12-3 or TRBV12-4 with TRBJ1-2; unclear D gene. The CDR3 has 13 residues. Trimming took 10 bases from V and 2 from J, leaving 14 bases between them.

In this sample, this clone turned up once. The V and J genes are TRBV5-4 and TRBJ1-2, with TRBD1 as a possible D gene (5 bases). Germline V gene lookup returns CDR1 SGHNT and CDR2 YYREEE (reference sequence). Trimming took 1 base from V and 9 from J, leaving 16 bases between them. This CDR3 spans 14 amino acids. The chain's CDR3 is CASSLTPGLGSYTF. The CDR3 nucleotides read TGTGCCAGCAGCTTGACACCGGGACTGGGAAGCTACACCTTC.

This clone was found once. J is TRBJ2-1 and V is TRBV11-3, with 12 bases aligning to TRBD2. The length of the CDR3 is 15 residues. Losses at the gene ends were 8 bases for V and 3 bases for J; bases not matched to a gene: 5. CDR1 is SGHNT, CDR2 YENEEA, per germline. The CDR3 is CASSRTSGDYNEQFF. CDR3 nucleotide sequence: TGTGCCAGCTCCAGGACTAGCGGGGACTACAATGAGCAGTTCTTC.

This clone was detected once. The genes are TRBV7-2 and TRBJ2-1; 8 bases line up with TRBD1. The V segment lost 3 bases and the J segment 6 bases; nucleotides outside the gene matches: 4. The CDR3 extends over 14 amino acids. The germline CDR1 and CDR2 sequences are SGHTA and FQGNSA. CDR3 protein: CASSFRQGRNEQFF. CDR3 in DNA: TGTGCCAGCAGCTTCAGACAGGGGCGCAATGAGCAGTTCTTC.

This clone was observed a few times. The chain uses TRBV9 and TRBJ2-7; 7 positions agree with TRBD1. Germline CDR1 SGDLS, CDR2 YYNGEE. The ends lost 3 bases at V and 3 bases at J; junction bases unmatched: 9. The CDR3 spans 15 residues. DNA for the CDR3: TGTGCCAGCAGCGCGTCCGGGACAGATCTCTACGAGCAGTACTTC. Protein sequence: CASSASGTDLYEQYF.

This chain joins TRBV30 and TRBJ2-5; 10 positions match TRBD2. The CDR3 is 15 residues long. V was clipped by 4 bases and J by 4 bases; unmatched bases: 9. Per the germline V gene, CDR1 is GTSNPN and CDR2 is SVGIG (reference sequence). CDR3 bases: TGTGCCTGGAAAGTAGGACTAGCGGCCTCAGAGACCCAGTACTTC. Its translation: CAWKVGLAASETQYF.

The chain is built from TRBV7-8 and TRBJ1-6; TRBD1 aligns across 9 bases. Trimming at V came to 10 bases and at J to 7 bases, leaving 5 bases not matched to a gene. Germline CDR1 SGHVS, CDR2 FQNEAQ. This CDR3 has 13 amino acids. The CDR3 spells CATNTGGNSPLHF. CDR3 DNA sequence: TGTGCCACAAATACAGGGGGCAATTCACCCCTCCACTTT. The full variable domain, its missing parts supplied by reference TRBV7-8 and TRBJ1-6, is GAGVSQSPRYKVAKRGQDVALRCDPISGHVSLFWYQQALGQGPEFLTYFQNEAQLDKSGLPSDRFFAERPEGSVSTLKIQRTQQEDSAVYLCATNTGGNSPLHFGNGTRLTVT.

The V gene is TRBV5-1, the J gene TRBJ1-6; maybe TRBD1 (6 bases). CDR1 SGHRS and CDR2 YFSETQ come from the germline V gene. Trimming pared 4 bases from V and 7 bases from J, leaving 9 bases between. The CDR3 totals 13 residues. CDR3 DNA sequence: TGCGCCAGCAGCCCGGACAGAAATTCACCCCTCCACTTT. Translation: CASSPDRNSPLHF. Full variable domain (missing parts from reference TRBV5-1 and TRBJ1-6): KAGVTQTPRYLIKTRGQQVTLSCSPISGHRSVSWYQQTPGQGLQFLFEYFSETQRNKGNFPGRFSGRQFSNSRSEMNVSTLELGDSALYLCASSPDRNSPLHFGNGTRLTVT.

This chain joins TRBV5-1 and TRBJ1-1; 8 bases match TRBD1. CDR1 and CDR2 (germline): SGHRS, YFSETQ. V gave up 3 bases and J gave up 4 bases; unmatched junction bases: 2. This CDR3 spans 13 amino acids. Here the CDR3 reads CASSWTGPTEAFF. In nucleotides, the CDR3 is TGCGCCAGCAGCTGGACAGGGCCCACTGAAGCTTTCTTT.

The CDR3 DNA sequence: TGCGCCAGCAGCCGCTTGACTAGCGGTTGGGGAAATGAGCAGTTCTTC. Its protein product is CASSRLTSGWGNEQFF. The rearrangement joins TRBV4-1 to TRBJ2-1; TRBD2 matches 9 bases. Germline-derived CDR1 and CDR2 are MGHRA and YSYEKL. V shed 4 bases, J shed 7 bases, and the junction held 11 bases outside the gene matches. There are 16 residues in the CDR3.

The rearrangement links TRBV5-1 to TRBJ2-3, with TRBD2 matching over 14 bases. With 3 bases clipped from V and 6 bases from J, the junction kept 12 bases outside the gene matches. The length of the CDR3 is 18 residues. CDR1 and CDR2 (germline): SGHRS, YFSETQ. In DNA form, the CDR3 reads TGCGCCAGCAGCTCACCACCGGGACTAGCGGGGGCTGGGGATACGCAGTATTTT. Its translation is CASSSPPGLAGAGDTQYF.

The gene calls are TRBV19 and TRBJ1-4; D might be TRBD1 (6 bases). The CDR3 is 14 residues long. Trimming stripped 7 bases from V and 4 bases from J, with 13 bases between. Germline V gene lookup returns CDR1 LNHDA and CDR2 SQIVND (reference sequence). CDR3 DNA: TGTGCCAGTACCCCTACAGGGAATAATGAAAAACTGTTTTTT. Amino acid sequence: CASTPTGNNEKLFF.